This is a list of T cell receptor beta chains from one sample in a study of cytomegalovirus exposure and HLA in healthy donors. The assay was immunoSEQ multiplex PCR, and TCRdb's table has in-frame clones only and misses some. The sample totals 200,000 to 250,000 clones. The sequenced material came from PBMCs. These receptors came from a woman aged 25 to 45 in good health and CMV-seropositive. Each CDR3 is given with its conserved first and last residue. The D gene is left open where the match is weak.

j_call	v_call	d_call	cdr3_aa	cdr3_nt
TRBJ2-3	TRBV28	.	CASSSLEAYTDTQYF	TGTGCCAGCAGTTCCCTAGAAGCGTACACAGATACGCAGTATTTT
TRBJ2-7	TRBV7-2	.	CASSSITRSTYEQYF	TGTGCCAGCAGCTCAATCACCAGGTCCACCTACGAGCAGTACTTC
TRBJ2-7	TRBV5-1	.	CASSLVGEASYEQYF	TGCGCCAGCAGCTTGGTTGGGGAGGCCTCCTACGAGCAGTACTTC
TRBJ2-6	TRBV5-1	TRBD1	CASSFLTGERDGANVLTF	TGCGCCAGCAGCTTCCTGACAGGGGAGAGGGATGGGGCCAACGTCCTGACTTTC
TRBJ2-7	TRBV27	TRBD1	CASSFQDRGLYEQYF	TGTGCCAGCAGTTTTCAGGACAGGGGGCTATACGAGCAGTACTTC
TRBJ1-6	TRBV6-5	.	CASRQGQGSPLHF	TGTGCCAGCAGGCAGGGGCAGGGTTCACCCCTCCACTTT
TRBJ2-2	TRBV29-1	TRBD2	CGGAGGGSTGELFF	TGCGGCGGAGCCGGGGGGGGATCCACCGGGGAGCTGTTTTTT
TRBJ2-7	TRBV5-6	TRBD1	CASSLLGQGTYEQYF	TGTGCCAGCAGCTTGCTTGGACAGGGGACCTACGAGCAGTACTTC
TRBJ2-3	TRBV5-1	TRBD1	CASSSLTGVTDTQYF	TGCGCCAGCAGCTCTTTGACAGGGGTCACAGATACGCAGTATTTT
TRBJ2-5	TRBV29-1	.	CSVEPGSQETQYF	TGCAGCGTTGAACCCGGGAGCCAAGAGACCCAGTACTTC
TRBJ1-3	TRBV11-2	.	CASSLVGSPFGNTIYF	TGTGCCAGCAGCTTAGTTGGGAGTCCTTTTGGAAACACCATATATTTT
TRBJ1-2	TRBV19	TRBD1	CASSIVGGENYGYTF	TGTGCCAGTAGTATAGTAGGGGGCGAGAACTATGGCTACACCTTC
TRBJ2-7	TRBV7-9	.	CASSSAGLSLGSYEQYF	TGTGCCAGCAGCTCAGCCGGACTGTCCCTGGGGTCCTACGAGCAGTACTTC
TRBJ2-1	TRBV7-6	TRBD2	CASSSGSGVEQFF	TGTGCCAGCAGCAGCGGGAGTGGGGTCGAGCAGTTCTTC
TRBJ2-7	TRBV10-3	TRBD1	CAISAGGQGGYEQYF	TGTGCCATCAGTGCAGGGGGACAGGGTGGCTACGAGCAGTACTTC
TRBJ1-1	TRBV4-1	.	CASSSMGQSEAFF	TGCGCCAGCAGCTCGATGGGGCAGAGTGAAGCTTTCTTT
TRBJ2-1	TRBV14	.	CASSPRVANEQFF	TGTGCCAGCAGCCCCAGGGTAGCCAATGAGCAGTTCTTC
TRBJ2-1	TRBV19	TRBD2	CASRVAGGRDEQFF	TGTGCCAGTCGCGTGGCGGGAGGCCGGGATGAGCAGTTCTTC
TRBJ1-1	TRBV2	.	CASRRGTEAFF	TGTGCCAGCAGACGAGGCACTGAAGCTTTCTTT
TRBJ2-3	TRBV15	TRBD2	CATSRVGGPTDTQYF	TGTGCCACCAGCAGAGTGGGAGGGCCCACAGATACGCAGTATTTT
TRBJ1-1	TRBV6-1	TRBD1	CASRKEGGRTEAFF	TGTGCCAGCAGGAAAGAAGGGGGCCGGACTGAAGCTTTCTTT
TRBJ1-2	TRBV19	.	CASTGDILLSYTF	TGTGCCAGTACCGGGGACATCTTGCTCTCCTACACCTTC
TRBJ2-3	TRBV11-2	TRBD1	CASSQLPGQVTDTQYF	TGTGCCAGCAGCCAACTACCGGGACAGGTCACAGATACGCAGTATTTT
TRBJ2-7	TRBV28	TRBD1	CASSSGQGDYEQYF	TGTGCCAGCAGTTCCGGACAGGGAGATTACGAGCAGTACTTC
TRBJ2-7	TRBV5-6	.	CASSFPRASSYEQYF	TGTGCCAGCAGCTTCCCCAGGGCTAGCTCCTACGAGCAGTACTTC
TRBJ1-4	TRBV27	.	CASSPHRLREEKLFF	TGTGCCAGCAGTCCGCACAGGTTGAGAGAGGAAAAACTGTTTTTT
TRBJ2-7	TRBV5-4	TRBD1	CASSSQQGEIYKQYF	TGTGCCAGCAGCTCGCAACAGGGGGAGATTTACAAGCAGTACTTC
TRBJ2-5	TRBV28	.	CASSFYGRGKETQYF	TGTGCCAGCAGTTTTTACGGGAGAGGAAAGGAGACCCAGTACTTC
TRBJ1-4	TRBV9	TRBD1	CASSVGQGNEKLFF	TGTGCCAGCAGCGTCGGACAGGGTAATGAAAAACTGTTTTTT
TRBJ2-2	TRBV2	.	CASSSTGTSNTGELFF	TGTGCCAGCAGTTCCACCGGGACATCGAACACCGGGGAGCTGTTTTTT
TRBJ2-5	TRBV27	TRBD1	CASSFLQGVEQYF	TGTGCCAGCAGTTTTTTACAGGGGGTTGAGCAGTACTTC
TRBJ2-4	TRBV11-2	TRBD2	CASSLVGSRGVAKNIQYF	TGTGCCAGCAGCTTAGTCGGCTCGCGGGGGGTAGCCAAAAACATTCAGTACTTC
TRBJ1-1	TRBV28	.	CASRNRKQAFF	TGTGCCAGCAGAAACAGGAAACAAGCTTTCTTT
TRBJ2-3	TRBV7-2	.	CASSSPSAEDTQYF	TGTGCCAGCAGCTCCCCGTCCGCGGAAGATACGCAGTATTTT
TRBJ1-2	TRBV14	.	CASSRGGFHYGYTF	TGTGCCAGCAGCCGGGGGGGCTTCCACTATGGCTACACCTTC
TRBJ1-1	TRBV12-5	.	CASGFQNTEAFF	TGTGCTAGTGGTTTTCAGAACACTGAAGCTTTCTTT
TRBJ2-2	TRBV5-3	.	CARSRARAPNTGELFF	TGTGCCAGAAGCCGCGCTAGAGCCCCGAACACCGGGGAGCTGTTTTTT
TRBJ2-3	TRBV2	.	CASSVVRASDTQYF	TGTGCCAGCAGTGTGGTCAGGGCGTCGGATACGCAGTATTTT
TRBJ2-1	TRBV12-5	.	CASGLAQGSSYNEQFF	TGTGCTAGTGGTTTGGCCCAGGGCAGCTCCTACAATGAGCAGTTCTTC
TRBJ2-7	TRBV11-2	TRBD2	CASSLGAGGGSYEQYF	TGTGCCAGCAGCTTAGGGGCGGGAGGTGGGTCCTACGAGCAGTACTTC
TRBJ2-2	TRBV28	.	CASSVDLNTGELFF	TGTGCCAGCAGTGTCGACTTGAACACCGGGGAGCTGTTTTTT
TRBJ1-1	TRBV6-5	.	CASSFNSLNTEAFF	TGTGCCAGCAGTTTTAACAGCTTGAACACTGAAGCTTTCTTT
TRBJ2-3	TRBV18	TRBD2	CASSPPAGGADTQYF	TGTGCCAGCTCACCACCAGCGGGGGGGGCAGATACGCAGTATTTT
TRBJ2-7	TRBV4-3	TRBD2	CASSRLGTSEPYEQYF	TGCGCCAGCAGCCGCCTCGGGACTAGCGAACCGTACGAGCAGTACTTC
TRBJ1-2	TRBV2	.	CASSEDRVNGYTF	TGTGCCAGCAGTGAAGACAGGGTGAATGGCTACACCTTC
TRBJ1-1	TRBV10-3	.	CAISGARVEMNTEAFF	TGTGCCATCAGTGGGGCCAGGGTTGAGATGAACACTGAAGCTTTCTTT
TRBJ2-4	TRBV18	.	CASSPEVGGKNIQYF	TGTGCCAGCTCACCCGAGGTAGGGGGTAAAAACATTCAGTACTTC